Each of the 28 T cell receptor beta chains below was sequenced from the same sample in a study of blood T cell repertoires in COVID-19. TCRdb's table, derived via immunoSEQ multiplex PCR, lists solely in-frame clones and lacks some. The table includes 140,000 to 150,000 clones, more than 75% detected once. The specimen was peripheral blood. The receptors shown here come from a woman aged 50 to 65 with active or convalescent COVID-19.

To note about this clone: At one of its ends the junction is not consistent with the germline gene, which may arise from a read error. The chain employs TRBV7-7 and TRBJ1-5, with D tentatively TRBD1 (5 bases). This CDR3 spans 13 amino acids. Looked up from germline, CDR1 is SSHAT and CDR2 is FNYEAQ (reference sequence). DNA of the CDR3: TGTGCTAGCAGCCCGGACACTAATCAGCCCCAGCATTTT. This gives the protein CASSPDTNQPQHF.

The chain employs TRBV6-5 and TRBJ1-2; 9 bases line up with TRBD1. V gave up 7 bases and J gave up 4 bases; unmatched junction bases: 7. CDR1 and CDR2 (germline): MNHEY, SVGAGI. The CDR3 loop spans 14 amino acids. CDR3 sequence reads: CASTPRTGVYGYTF. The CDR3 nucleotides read TGTGCCAGCACCCCGCGGACAGGGGTCTATGGCTACACCTTC.

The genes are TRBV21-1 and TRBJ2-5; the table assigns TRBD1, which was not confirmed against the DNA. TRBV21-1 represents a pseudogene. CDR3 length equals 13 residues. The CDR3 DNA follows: TGTGCCAGCAGCAAGGGGGCAAGAGAGACCCAGTACTTC. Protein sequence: CASSKGARETQYF.

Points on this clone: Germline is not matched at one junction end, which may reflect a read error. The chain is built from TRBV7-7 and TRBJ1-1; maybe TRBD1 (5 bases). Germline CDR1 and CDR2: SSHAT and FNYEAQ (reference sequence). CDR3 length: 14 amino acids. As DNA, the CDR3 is TGTGCTAGCAGCCCGGGGGGGATTAACACTGAAGCTTTCTTT. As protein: CASSPGGINTEAFF.

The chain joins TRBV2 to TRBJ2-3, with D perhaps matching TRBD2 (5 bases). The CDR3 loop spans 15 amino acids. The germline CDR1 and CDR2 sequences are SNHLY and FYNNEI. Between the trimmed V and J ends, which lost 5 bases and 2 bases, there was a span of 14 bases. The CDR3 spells CASSPGREPTDTQYF. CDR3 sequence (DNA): TGTGCCAGCAGTCCTGGACGGGAACCCACAGATACGCAGTATTTT.

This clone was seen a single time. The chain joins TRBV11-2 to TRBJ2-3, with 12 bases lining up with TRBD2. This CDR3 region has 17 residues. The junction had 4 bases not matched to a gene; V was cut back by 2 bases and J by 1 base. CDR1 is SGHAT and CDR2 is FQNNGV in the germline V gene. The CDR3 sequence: CASSLLSSGGGTDTQYF. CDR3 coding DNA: TGTGCCAGCAGCTTACTGTCTAGCGGGGGGGGCACAGATACGCAGTATTTT.

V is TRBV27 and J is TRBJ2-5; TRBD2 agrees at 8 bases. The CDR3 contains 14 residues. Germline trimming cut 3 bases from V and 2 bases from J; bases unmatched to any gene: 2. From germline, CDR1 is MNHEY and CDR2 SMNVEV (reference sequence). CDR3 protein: CASSFAGGQETQYF. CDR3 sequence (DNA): TGTGCCAGCAGTTTCGCGGGGGGTCAAGAGACCCAGTACTTC.

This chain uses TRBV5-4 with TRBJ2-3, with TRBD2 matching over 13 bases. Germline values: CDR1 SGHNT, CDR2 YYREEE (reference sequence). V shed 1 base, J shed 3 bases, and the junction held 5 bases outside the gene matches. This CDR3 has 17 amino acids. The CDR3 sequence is CASSLKLAGGPTDTQYF. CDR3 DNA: TGTGCCAGCAGCTTGAAACTAGCGGGGGGGCCAACAGATACGCAGTATTTT.

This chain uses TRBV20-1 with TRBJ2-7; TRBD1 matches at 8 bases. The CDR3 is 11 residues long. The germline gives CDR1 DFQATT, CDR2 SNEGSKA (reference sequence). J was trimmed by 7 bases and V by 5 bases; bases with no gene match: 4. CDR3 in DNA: TGCAGTGCTCCCAGGGGGCGGGAGCAGTACTTC. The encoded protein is CSAPRGREQYF.

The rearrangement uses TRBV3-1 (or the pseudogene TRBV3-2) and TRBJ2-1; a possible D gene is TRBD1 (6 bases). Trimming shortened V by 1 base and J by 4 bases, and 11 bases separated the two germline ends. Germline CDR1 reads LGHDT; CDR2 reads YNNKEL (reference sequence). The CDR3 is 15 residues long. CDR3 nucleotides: TGTGCCAGCAGCCAAGCCCCGGGACAATACAATGAGCAGTTCTTC. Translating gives CASSQAPGQYNEQFF.

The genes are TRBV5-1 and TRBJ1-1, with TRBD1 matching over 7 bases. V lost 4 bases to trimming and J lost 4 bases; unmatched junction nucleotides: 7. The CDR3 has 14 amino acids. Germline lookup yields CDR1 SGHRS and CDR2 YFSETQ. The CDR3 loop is CASSTRTGITEAFF. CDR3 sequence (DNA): TGCGCCAGCAGCACCAGGACAGGTATCACTGAAGCTTTCTTT. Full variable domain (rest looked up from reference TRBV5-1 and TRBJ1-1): KAGVTQTPRYLIKTRGQQVTLSCSPISGHRSVSWYQQTPGQGLQFLFEYFSETQRNKGNFPGRFSGRQFSNSRSEMNVSTLELGDSALYLCASSTRTGITEAFFGQGTRLTVV.

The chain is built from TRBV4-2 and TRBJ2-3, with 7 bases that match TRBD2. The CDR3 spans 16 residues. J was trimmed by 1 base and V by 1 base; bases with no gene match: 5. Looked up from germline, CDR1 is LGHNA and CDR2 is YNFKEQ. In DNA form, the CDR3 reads TGTGCCAGCAGCCAAGTGTGGGGGGGAGGCACAGATACGCAGTATTTT. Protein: CASSQVWGGGTDTQYF.

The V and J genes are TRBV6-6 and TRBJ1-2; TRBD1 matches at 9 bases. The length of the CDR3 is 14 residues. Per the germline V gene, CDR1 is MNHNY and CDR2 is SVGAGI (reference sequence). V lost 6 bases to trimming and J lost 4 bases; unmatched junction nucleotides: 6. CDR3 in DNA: TGTGCCAGCAGGCGGACAGGGGCCTCCTATGGCTACACCTTC. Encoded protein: CASRRTGASYGYTF.

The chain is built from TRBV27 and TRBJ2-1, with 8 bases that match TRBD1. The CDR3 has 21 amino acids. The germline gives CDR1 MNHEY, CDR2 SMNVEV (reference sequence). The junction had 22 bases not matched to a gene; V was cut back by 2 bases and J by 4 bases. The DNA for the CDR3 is TGTGCCAGCAGTTTACAGGCCCGACGACCCAGTCAGGGGGCCTTATACAATGAGCAGTTCTTC. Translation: CASSLQARRPSQGALYNEQFF.

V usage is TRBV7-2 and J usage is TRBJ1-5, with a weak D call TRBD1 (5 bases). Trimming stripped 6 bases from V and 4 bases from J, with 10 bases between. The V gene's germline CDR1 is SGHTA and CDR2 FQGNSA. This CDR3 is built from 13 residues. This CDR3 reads CASSPQENQPQHF. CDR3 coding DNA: TGTGCCAGCAGTCCACAGGAGAATCAGCCCCAGCATTTT. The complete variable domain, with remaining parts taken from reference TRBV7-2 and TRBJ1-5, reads GAGVSQSPSNKVTEKGKDVELRCDPISGHTALYWYRQSLGQGLEFLIYFQGNSAPDKSGLPSDRFSAERTGGSVSTLTIQRTQQEDSAVYLCASSPQENQPQHFGDGTRLSIL.

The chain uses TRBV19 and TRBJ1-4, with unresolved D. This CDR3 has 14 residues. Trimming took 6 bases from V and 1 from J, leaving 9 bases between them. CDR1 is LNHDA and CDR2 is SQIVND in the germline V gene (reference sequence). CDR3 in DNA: TGTGCCAGTAGAACGGGAGGAACTAATGAAAAACTGTTTTTT. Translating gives CASRTGGTNEKLFF.

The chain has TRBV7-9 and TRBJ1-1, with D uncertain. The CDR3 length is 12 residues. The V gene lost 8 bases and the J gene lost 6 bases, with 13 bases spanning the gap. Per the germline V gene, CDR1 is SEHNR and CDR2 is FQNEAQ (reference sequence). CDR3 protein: CASRLGEAEAFF. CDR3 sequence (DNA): TGTGCCAGCCGCCTGGGTGAGGCTGAAGCTTTCTTT.

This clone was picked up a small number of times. DNA of the CDR3: TGTGCCAGCAGTTTATCTTTCGGGCTAGCGGGGAATGAGCAGTTCTTC. This sequence encodes CASSLSFGLAGNEQFF. V gene TRBV27 combines with J gene TRBJ2-1; 9 nucleotides align to TRBD2. Germline V CDR1 and CDR2: MNHEY, SMNVEV (reference sequence). V shed 0 bases, J shed 7 bases, and the junction held 7 bases outside the gene matches. The CDR3 has 16 residues.

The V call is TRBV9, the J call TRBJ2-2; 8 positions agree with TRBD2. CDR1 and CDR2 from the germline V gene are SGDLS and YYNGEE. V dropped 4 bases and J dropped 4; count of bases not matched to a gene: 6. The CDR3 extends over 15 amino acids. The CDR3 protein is CASSLSGSVTGELFF. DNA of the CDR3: TGTGCCAGCAGCTTGAGCGGGAGTGTCACCGGGGAGCTGTTTTTT.

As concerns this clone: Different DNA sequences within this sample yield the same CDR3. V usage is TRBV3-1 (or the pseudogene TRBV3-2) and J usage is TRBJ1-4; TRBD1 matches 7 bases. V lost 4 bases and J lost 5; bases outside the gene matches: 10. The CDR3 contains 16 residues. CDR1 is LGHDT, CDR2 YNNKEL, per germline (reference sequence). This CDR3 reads CASSPFRTGSNEKLFF. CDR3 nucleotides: TGTGCCAGCAGCCCATTCAGGACAGGCTCAAATGAAAAACTGTTTTTT.

CDR3 DNA sequence: TGTGCCAGCAGTCGCCGGGACAGACTTAATTCACCCCTCCACTTT. It codes for CASSRRDRLNSPLHF. The J gene is TRBJ1-6, the V gene TRBV6-2 or TRBV6-3; 7 nucleotides agree with TRBD1. V trimming: 5 bases; J trimming: 6 bases; junction bases outside the gene matches: 7. Looked up from germline, CDR1 is MNHEY and CDR2 is SVGEGT. This CDR3 is built from 15 residues.

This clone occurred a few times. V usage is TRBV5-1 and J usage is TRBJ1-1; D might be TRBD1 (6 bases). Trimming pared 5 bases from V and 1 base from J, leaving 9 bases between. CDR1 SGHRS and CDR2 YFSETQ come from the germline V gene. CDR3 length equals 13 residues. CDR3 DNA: TGCGCCAGCAGGACGACAGGGAACACTGAAGCTTTCTTT. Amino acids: CASRTTGNTEAFF.

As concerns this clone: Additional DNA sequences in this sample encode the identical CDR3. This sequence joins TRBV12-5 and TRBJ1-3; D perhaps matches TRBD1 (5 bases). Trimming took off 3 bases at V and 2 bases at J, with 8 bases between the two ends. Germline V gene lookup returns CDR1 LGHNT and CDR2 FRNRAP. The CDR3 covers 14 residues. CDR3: CASGFGGAGNTIYF. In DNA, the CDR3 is TGTGCTAGTGGTTTTGGGGGGGCTGGAAACACCATATATTTT.

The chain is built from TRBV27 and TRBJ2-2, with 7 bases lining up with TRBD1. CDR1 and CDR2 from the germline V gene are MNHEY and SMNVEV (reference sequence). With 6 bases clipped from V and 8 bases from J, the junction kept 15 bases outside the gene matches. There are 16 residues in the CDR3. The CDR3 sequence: CASSPTPKGARGELFF. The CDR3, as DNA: TGTGCCAGCAGCCCCACCCCCAAGGGGGCGCGTGGGGAGCTGTTTTTT.

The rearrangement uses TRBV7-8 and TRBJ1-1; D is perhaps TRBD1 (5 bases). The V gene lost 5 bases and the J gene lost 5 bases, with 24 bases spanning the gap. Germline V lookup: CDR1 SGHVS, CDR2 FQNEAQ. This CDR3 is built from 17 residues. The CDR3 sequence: CASSPDSPTPGGTEAFF. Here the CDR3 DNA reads TGTGCCAGCAGCCCCGATTCCCCAACACCGGGGGGGACTGAAGCTTTCTTT.

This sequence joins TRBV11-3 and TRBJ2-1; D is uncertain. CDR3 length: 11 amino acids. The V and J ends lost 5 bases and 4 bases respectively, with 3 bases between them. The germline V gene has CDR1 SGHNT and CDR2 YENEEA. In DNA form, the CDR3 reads TGTGCCAGCAGCCGTTACAATGAGCAGTTCTTC. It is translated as CASSRYNEQFF.

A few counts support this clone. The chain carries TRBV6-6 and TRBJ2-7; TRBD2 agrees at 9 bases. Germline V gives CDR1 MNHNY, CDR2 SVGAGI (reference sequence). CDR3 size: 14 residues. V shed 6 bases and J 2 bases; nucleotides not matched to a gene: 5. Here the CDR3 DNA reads TGTGCCAGCAGGGAGGTAGCGGGGGCCTACGAGCAGTACTTC. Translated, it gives CASREVAGAYEQYF.

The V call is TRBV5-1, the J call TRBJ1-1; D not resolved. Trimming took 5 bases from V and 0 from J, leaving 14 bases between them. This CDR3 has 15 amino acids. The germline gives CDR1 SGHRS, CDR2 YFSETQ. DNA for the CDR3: TGCGCCAGCAGGGTTGGCCTGGGCATGAACACTGAAGCTTTCTTT. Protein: CASRVGLGMNTEAFF.